These 15 T cell receptor beta chains share one sample of origin, sequenced in a study of T cell changes during pregnancy in multiple sclerosis. TCRdb's copy holds only in-frame clones and misses some; the assay was immunoSEQ multiplex PCR. The repertoire consists of about 46,000 clones, with about 91% occurring once and the leading ten covering about 3.1%. The material was CD8+ T cells from peripheral blood mononuclear cells, obtained in the second trimester of pregnancy. These receptors all come from a female donor with multiple sclerosis, enrolled in a pregnancy study.

This rearrangement joins TRBV6-5 to TRBJ1-5, with 8 bases matching TRBD1. The CDR3 is 13 residues long. V shed 5 bases and J 6 bases; nucleotides not matched to a gene: 3. In germline, CDR1 is MNHEY, CDR2 SVGAGI. This chain's CDR3 is CASSQGASQPQHF. The CDR3, as DNA: TGTGCCAGCAGTCAGGGGGCGAGTCAGCCCCAGCATTTT.

The CDR3 loop is CASQQGDGANVLTF. The CDR3 nucleotides read TGTGCCAGCCAACAGGGGGATGGGGCCAACGTCCTGACTTTC. V usage is TRBV6-1 and J usage is TRBJ2-6; TRBD1 matches at 8 bases. V lost 8 bases to trimming and J lost 3 bases; unmatched junction nucleotides: 3. Germline V gene data show CDR1 as MNHNS and CDR2 as SASEGT. The CDR3 runs 14 residues.

The chain employs TRBV19 and TRBJ1-4, with 7 nucleotides matching TRBD1. The CDR3 runs 14 residues. V lost 4 bases and J lost 7; bases outside the gene matches: 6. Germline lookup yields CDR1 LNHDA and CDR2 SQIVND (reference sequence). The CDR3 spells CASSNRGLGEKLFF. The DNA of the CDR3 is TGTGCCAGTAGTAACAGGGGATTAGGTGAAAAACTGTTTTTT.

This clone came up once. CDR3 sequence reads: CASSLSTGGLITDTQYF. CDR3 bases: TGTGCCAGCAGCTTAAGTACGGGGGGGCTTATCACAGATACGCAGTATTTT. The genes are TRBV7-3 and TRBJ2-3, with TRBD2 matching over 8 bases. Per germline, CDR1 SGHTA and CDR2 FQGTGA. V was clipped by 1 base and J by 2 bases; unmatched bases: 8. CDR3 length equals 17 residues.

The chain is built from TRBV27 and TRBJ2-5; a possible D gene is TRBD1 (6 bases). The germline CDR1 and CDR2 sequences are MNHEY and SMNVEV (reference sequence). The V end was cut by 3 bases, the J end by 1 base, with 12 bases between. The CDR3 runs 15 residues. CDR3 sequence (DNA): TGTGCCAGCAGTTTCTCAGGGGAAGTCCAAGAGACCCAGTACTTC. This codes for CASSFSGEVQETQYF.

This chain connects TRBV9 to TRBJ2-5, with 12 bases lining up with TRBD2. The length of the CDR3 is 17 residues. V lost 0 bases, J lost 5 bases, and 8 bases stayed unmatched. CDR1 SGDLS and CDR2 YYNGEE come from the germline V gene. CDR3 in DNA: TGTGCCAGCAGCGTAGATACTAGCGGGGGGCTGGAGGAGACCCAGTACTTC. Encoded protein: CASSVDTSGGLEETQYF. The whole variable domain, remainder taken from reference TRBV9 and TRBJ2-5, is DSGVTQTPKHLITATGQRVTLRCSPRSGDLSVYWYQQSLDQGLQFLIQYYNGEERAKGNILERFSAQQFPDLHSELNLSSLELGDSALYFCASSVDTSGGLEETQYFGPGTRLLVL.

In its sample, this clone was seen a few times. The V and J genes are TRBV30 and TRBJ1-1; 8 bases are shared with TRBD1. This CDR3 contains 12 residues. Germline V gives CDR1 GTSNPN, CDR2 SVGIG (reference sequence). Unmatched junction bases numbered 5, after V lost 4 bases and J lost 7 bases. This CDR3 is CAWTQGVLEAFF. The CDR3 DNA reads TGTGCCTGGACACAGGGGGTACTTGAAGCTTTCTTT.

V gene TRBV6-5 combines with J gene TRBJ2-2, with TRBD1 matching 7 bases. The CDR3 consists of 15 residues. Trimming took 4 bases from V and 6 from J; bases not matched to a gene: 8. The germline gives CDR1 MNHEY, CDR2 SVGAGI. The CDR3: CASSSGDRDAGELFF. The DNA for the CDR3 is TGTGCCAGCAGTTCGGGCGACAGGGATGCCGGGGAGCTGTTTTTT.

The chain links TRBV6-5 to TRBJ2-7, with D perhaps matching TRBD2 (7 bases). The ends were cut back, 5 bases at V and 0 bases at J, with 11 bases in the middle. In germline, CDR1 is MNHEY, CDR2 SVGAGI. The CDR3 loop spans 14 amino acids. The CDR3 DNA sequence: TGTGCCAGCAGTGACGGGGGGCTCTCCTACGAGCAGTACTTC. This codes for CASSDGGLSYEQYF.

The chain joins TRBV7-6 to TRBJ2-2; 9 nucleotides match TRBD2. The J segment lost 7 bases and the V segment lost 5 bases, leaving 11 bases of the junction unmatched. The CDR3 runs 16 residues. From germline, CDR1 is SGHVS and CDR2 FNYEAQ. The CDR3 reads CASSPGAGGLHGELFF. The CDR3 coding sequence is TGTGCCAGCAGCCCCGGGGCGGGGGGGCTGCACGGGGAGCTGTTTTTT.

The rearrangement links TRBV27 to TRBJ2-7; 13 bases match TRBD2. The CDR3 runs 15 residues. With 5 bases clipped from V and 5 bases from J, the junction kept 6 bases outside the gene matches. The V gene's germline CDR1 is MNHEY and CDR2 SMNVEV (reference sequence). This CDR3 reads CASSILAGGRHEQYF. In DNA form, the CDR3 reads TGTGCCAGCAGTATACTAGCGGGGGGGCGCCACGAGCAGTACTTC.

The chain has TRBV19 and TRBJ1-2; TRBD1 matches at 9 bases. Germline loops: CDR1 LNHDA, CDR2 SQIVND (reference sequence). The CDR3 extends over 16 amino acids. With V trimmed by 0 bases and J by 8 bases, 10 bases remained unmatched. The CDR3 is CASSIDGGTGTIGYTF. CDR3 DNA sequence: TGTGCCAGTAGTATAGATGGTGGGACAGGGACAATCGGCTACACCTTC.

The V call is TRBV27, the J call TRBJ2-1, with D unclear. Germline V gives CDR1 MNHEY, CDR2 SMNVEV (reference sequence). The CDR3 loop spans 11 amino acids. Trimming left V 7 bases short and J 6 bases short, with 7 bases between. Here the CDR3 reads CASIRGNEQFF. CDR3 nucleotides: TGTGCCAGCATTAGAGGCAATGAGCAGTTCTTC.

CDR3 loop: CAWSVGGAEAFF. The CDR3 nucleotides are TGTGCCTGGAGTGTGGGTGGGGCGGAAGCTTTCTTT. The V call is TRBV30, the J call TRBJ1-1; possible D gene TRBD1, 5 bases. Germline V gene sequence: CDR1 GTSNPN, CDR2 SVGIG (reference sequence). The CDR3 has 12 amino acids. V was pared by 0 bases and J by 8 bases, with 10 bases between.

The chain combines TRBV10-3 with TRBJ2-7, with 10 bases fitting TRBD2. Trimming cost V 0 bases and J 2 bases; bases outside gene matches: 4. This CDR3 has 16 residues. Germline V gives CDR1 ENHRY, CDR2 SYGVKD. The CDR3 region has the DNA TGTGCCATCAGTGAGTCGTGGGGGACTAGCGCCTACGAGCAGTACTTC. It codes for CAISESWGTSAYEQYF.